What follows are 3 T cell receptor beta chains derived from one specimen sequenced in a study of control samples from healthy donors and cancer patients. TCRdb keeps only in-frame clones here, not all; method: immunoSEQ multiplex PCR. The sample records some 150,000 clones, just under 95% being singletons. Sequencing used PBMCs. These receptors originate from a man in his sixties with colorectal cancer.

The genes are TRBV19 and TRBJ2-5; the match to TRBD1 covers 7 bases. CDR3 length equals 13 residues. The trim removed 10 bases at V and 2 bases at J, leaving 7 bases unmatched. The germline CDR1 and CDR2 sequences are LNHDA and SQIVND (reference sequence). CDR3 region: CATAWDSQETQYF. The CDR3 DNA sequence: TGTGCCACCGCCTGGGACAGTCAAGAGACCCAGTACTTC.

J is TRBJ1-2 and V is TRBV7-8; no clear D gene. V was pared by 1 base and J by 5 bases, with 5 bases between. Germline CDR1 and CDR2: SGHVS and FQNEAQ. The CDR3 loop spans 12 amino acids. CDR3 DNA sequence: TGTGCCAGCAGCTTAGGGGCGTATGGCTACACCTTC. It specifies CASSLGAYGYTF.

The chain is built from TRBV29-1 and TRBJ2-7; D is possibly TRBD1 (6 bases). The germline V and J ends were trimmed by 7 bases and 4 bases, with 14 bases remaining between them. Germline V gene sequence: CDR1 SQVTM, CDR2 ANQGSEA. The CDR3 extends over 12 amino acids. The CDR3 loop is CSASGTPYEQYF. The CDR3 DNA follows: TGCAGCGCCTCCGGGACACCTTACGAGCAGTACTTC.